This T cell receptor (beta chain) was captured by sequencing in a study of cytomegalovirus exposure and HLA in healthy donors. Study-level findings and limits: CMV serostatus was the only recorded immune exposure for donors. V- and J-gene trimming in TCR beta was tied to a missense DCLRE1C variant by an analysis performed later.

The CDR3 contains 17 residues. The V gene end was trimmed by 2 bases and the J gene end by 1 base; junction bases not matched to a gene: 6. The germline V gene encodes CDR1 MNHNS and CDR2 SASEGT. Healthy bone marrow donors supplied every sample. On this clone itself: No antigen is known for it.

60 Vbeta and 13 Jbeta primers were used in PCR. Repertoires were generated with immunoSEQ multiplex PCR, while TCRdb's copy carries only in-frame clones and drops some. This table holds about 110,000 clones, roughly an eighth found once. The rearrangement uses TRBV6-1 and TRBJ2-4; 9 nucleotides line up with TRBD1. The sequencing input was PBMCs. The TCR sequence derives from a man aged 35 to 55 in good health and CMV-seropositive. The CDR3 DNA reads TGTGCCAGCAGTGAATGGATCGGACAGGGGGCCAAAAACATTCAGTACTTC. This codes for CASSEWIGQGAKNIQYF.